This T cell receptor beta chain appears in the sequencing data of a study of blood T cell repertoires in COVID-19 (TCRdb year 2020). Describing the broader study: Samples from collaborators originated in the United States, Italy and Spain and spanned both the acute and convalescent phases of COVID-19. The dataset comprised deeply sampled blood TCRbeta repertoires from subjects exposed to, actively infected with, or recovered from COVID-19. The samples were drawn from the first 160 participants of the ongoing ImmuneRACE study and from 950 to 1,500 subjects provided by 6 global collaborators. The material from the prospective study consisted of cDNA or gDNA derived from T cells, B-cell-depleted T cells, or PBMCs. Where HLA class I and class II types were available, the types were taken from metadata supplied by the sample provider, not from assay-based typing. The sample metadata nearly always contained a de-identified subject ID, COVID-19 status, age in years and sex. A freely available public database, intended as a resource for researchers studying the immune response to SARS-CoV-2, is where the repertoires were released. Study-wide conclusions, independent of this receptor: The quantity of clinical and demographic metadata differed by source and by participant and was supplied without curation.

Concerning this clone itself: Its antigen has not been determined. Nothing much larger sits one base from this clone, and base qualities are not available.

The immunoSEQ Assay, a bias-controlled multiplex PCR, was used to amplify TCRbeta CDR3 regions from genomic DNA. On the authors' methods: Within the assay, amplification of reference gene primers was used to estimate how many nucleated cells each sample contained. Sequence reads were collapsed and filtered to measure the absolute abundance of every unique TCRbeta CDR3 rearrangement. For each sample, productive Simpson clonality was calculated by taking the square root of Simpson's diversity index across productive rearrangements. This immuneACCESS table, as held by TCRdb, lists in-frame sequences with V and J called but not all clones. Of the missing ones, under half trace to an unresolved V gene in checked studies; the others have no known cause. For V, J and clone size, that table is used; D and trimming come from the DNA. In this sample the table shows approximately 220,000 clones, roughly four fifths of which occur a single time. Approximately 4.8% of the sample is taken by the ten largest.

As encoded in the germline V gene (reference sequence), CDR1 is SGHKS while CDR2 is YYEKEE. V drops 0 bases and J drops 6 bases, leaving 10 bases in between. The CDR3 contains 14 residues, cysteine and phenylalanine counted. The DNA shown is the 42-base CDR3, in frame from base 1. Whole blood was collected in K2EDTA tubes by collaborating institutions according to the institutions' own protocols. For TCRbeta analysis, collaborators shipped samples in one of three forms: frozen whole blood, isolated PBMCs, or DNA extracted from either of those sample types. The clonotype originates from a woman in her 70s with acute or convalescent COVID-19. Sequencing input: peripheral blood. Recombination joined TRBV5-5 with TRBJ2-1; the D gene is unclear. Here the CDR3 is given as CASSLEPAINEQFF. The nucleotide sequence reads TGTGCCAGCAGCTTGGAGCCAGCGATCAATGAGCAGTTCTTC.